These 7 T cell receptor beta chains came from one sample sequenced in a study of blood T cells in healthy people across ages. A second PCR of about 6 to 12 cycles used a sample-barcoded 5' primer and a J-beta primer mix. Each CDR3 protein is one row after TCRdb ran MiXCR on the 5' RACE reads. Among about 770,000 distinct CDR3 sequences, about 42% were seen once, and the ten largest hold about a fifth. Material for sequencing was blood. Receptors were obtained from a man between 60 and 75 years old in good health.

As concerns this clonotype: One base away lies a much larger clone, so this may be a sequencing read error. The gene calls are TRBV7-2 and TRBJ2-7; D perhaps matches TRBD1 (6 bases). Per germline, CDR1 SGHTA and CDR2 FQGNSA. The CDR3 length is 14 residues. The ends were cut back, 6 bases at V and 2 bases at J, with 14 bases in the middle. The CDR3 sequence is CASSRGFSPYEQYF. The CDR3 coding sequence is TGTGCCAGCAGTAGGGGGTTCAGCCCCTACGAGCAGTACTTC.

This clonotype was seen once. The chain combines TRBV20-1 with TRBJ2-1, with D perhaps matching TRBD2 (6 bases). The CDR3 covers 13 residues. Deletions cut 0 bases from V and 5 bases from J, with 8 bases between. In germline, CDR1 is DFQATT, CDR2 SNEGSKA (reference sequence). CDR3 amino acids: CSAREGGNNEQFF. In DNA, the CDR3 is TGCAGTGCTAGAGAGGGGGGAAACAATGAGCAGTTCTTC.

The chain's CDR3 is CASNARPTFPNEQFF. The CDR3 nucleotides read TGTGCCAGCAACGCGCGCCCGACATTTCCTAATGAGCAGTTCTTC. The V call is TRBV6-5, the J call TRBJ2-1, with unresolved D. The ends were cut back, 7 bases at V and 7 bases at J, with 20 bases in the middle. CDR3 length equals 15 residues. Germline assignment: CDR1 MNHEY and CDR2 SVGAGI.

Only a few counts were recorded for this clonotype. The chain uses TRBV9 and TRBJ2-7; TRBD1 agrees at 7 bases. The CDR3 covers 13 residues. Trimming took 3 bases from V and 3 from J; bases not matched to a gene: 3. Germline V lookup: CDR1 SGDLS, CDR2 YYNGEE. The CDR3 is CASSAGTDYEQYF. CDR3 DNA sequence: TGTGCCAGCAGCGCCGGGACAGACTACGAGCAGTACTTC.

Concerning this clonotype itself: Given a much more abundant clone one base away, this may be a read error. This chain connects TRBV7-2 to TRBJ2-1; D unclear. The DNA end favors TRBJ2-7, so the J call may be wrong. CDR1 is SGHTA and CDR2 is FQGNSA in the germline V gene. The CDR3 spans 12 residues. The CDR3 sequence: CASTPVNNEQYF. CDR3 DNA: TGTGCCAGCACCCCGGTGAACAATGAGCAGTACTTC.

The sample holds a few counts of this clonotype. A read error is possible here, since a much larger clone lies one base away. The chain couples TRBV6-2 or TRBV6-3 to TRBJ2-4, with 7 bases matching TRBD1. The DNA end is more similar to TRBJ2-7, so the J call may be wrong. Per the germline V gene, CDR1 is MNHEY and CDR2 is SVGEGT. The CDR3 runs 15 residues. CDR3 residues: CASTDAGTVKDEQYF. CDR3 in DNA: TGTGCCAGCACTGATGCCGGGACAGTCAAGGACGAGCAGTACTTC.

J is TRBJ2-7 and V is TRBV10-3; D unclear. The CDR3 has 11 amino acids. Germline CDR1 ENHRY, CDR2 SYGVKD. V was pared by 7 bases and J by 7 bases, with 11 bases between. The CDR3, as DNA: TGTGCCATCACGCCCTTACAAGAGCAGTACTTC. Protein sequence: CAITPLQEQYF.